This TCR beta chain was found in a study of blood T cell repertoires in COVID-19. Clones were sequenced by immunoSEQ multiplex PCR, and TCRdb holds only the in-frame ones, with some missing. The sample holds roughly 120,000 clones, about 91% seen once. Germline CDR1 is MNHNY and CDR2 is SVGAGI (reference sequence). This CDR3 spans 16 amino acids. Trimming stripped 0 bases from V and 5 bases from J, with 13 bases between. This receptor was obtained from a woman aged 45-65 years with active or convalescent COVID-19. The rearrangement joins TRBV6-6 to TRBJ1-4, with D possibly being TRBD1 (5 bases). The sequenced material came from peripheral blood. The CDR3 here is CASSYSVTDLNEKLFF. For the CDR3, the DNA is TGTGCCAGCAGTTACTCGGTGACAGATCTAAATGAAAAACTGTTTTTT.